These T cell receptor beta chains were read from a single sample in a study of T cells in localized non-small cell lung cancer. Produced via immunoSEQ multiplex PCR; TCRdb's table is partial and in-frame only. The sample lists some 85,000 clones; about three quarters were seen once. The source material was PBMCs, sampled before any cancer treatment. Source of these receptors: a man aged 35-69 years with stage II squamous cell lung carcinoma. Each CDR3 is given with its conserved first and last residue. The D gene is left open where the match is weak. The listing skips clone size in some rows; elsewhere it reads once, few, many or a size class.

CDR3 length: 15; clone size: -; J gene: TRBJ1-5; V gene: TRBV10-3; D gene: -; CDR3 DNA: TGTGCCATCAGGGAGGGGTTATGTAGCAATCAGCCCCAGCATTTT; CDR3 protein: CAIREGLCSNQPQHF
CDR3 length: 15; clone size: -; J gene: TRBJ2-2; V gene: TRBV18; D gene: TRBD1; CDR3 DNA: TGTGCCAGCTCTCCCCAGGGGGAGAACACCGGGGAGCTGTTTTTT; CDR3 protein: CASSPQGENTGELFF
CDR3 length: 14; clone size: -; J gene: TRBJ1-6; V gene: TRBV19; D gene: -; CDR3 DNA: TGTGCCAGTAGTGTACAGGGTGCGAATTCACCCCTCCACTTT; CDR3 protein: CASSVQGANSPLHF
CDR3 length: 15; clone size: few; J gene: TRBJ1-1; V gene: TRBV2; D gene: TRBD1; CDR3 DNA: TGTGCCAGCATTAAAACCAGGGGGCTAGACACTGAAGCTTTCTTT; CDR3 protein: CASIKTRGLDTEAFF
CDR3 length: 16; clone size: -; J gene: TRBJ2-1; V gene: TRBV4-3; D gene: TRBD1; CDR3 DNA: TGCGCCAGCAGCCATGTTTCGGGACAGGGCTCTGGTGAGCAGTTCTTC; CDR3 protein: CASSHVSGQGSGEQFF
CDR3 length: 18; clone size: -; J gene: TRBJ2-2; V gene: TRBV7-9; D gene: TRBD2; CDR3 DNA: TGTGCCAGCAGCTTTGGAACTAGCGGGAGGGCCAGGACCGGGGAGCTGTTTTTT; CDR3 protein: CASSFGTSGRARTGELFF
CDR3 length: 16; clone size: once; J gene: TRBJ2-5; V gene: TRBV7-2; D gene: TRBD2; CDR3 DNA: TGTGCCAGCAGCTTAGCGAGACTAGCGGGGGTCGAGACCCAGTACTTC; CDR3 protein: CASSLARLAGVETQYF
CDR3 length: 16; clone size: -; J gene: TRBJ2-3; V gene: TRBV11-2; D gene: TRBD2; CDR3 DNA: TGTGCCAGCAGTCGGACTAGCGGGAGTGGGACAGATACGCAGTATTTT; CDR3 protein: CASSRTSGSGTDTQYF
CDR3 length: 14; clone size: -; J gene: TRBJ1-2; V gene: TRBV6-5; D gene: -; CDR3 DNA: TGTGCCAGCAGTTACGAAAGGAAAAACTATGGCTACACCTTC; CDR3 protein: CASSYERKNYGYTF
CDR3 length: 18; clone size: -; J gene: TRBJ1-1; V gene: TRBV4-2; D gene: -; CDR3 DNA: TGTGCCAGCAGCCAACTTCAAACTTCGGGGTACTCGAACACTGAAGCTTTCTTT; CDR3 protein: CASSQLQTSGYSNTEAFF
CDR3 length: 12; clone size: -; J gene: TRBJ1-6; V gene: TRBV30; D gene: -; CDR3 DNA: TGTGCCTGGAGCGGCAGAAATTCACCCCTCCACTTT; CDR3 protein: CAWSGRNSPLHF
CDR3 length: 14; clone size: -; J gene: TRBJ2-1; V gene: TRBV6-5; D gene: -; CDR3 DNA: TGTGCCAGCAGCCTCGGACCCTCTATGTATGAGCAGTTCTTC; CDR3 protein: CASSLGPSMYEQFF
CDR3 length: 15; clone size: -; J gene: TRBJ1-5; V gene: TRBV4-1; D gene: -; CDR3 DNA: TGCGCCAGCAGCCAAGATTCGCGGAGGAGTCAGCCCCAGCATTTT; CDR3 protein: CASSQDSRRSQPQHF
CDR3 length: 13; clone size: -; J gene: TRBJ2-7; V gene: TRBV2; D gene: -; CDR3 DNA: TGTGCCAGCAGTGGCCCCAATGGTGGTGAGCAGTACTTC; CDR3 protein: CASSGPNGGEQYF
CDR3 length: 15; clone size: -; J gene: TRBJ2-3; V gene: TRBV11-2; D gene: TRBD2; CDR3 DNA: TGTGCCAGCAGACTAGCGGGGGCGCGCACAGATACGCAGTATTTT; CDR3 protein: CASRLAGARTDTQYF
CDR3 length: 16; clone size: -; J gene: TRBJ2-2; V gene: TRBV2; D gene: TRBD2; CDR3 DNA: TGTGCCAGCAGCGCACTTAGCGGGCTGAACACCGGGGAGCTGTTTTTT; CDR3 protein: CASSALSGLNTGELFF
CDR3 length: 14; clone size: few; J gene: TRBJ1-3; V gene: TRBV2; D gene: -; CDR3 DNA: TGTGCCAGCAGTGGGGCCTTCTCTGGAAACACCATATATTTT; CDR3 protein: CASSGAFSGNTIYF
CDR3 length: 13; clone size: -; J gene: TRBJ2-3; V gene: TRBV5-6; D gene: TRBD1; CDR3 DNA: TGTGCCAGCAGCCAACACCGACAGGGGACGCAGTATTTT; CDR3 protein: CASSQHRQGTQYF
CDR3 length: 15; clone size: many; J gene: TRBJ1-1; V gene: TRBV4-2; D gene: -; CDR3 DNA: TGTGCCAGCAGCCAAGACGCGGGTGGGGCCTCTGAAGCTTTCTTT; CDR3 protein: CASSQDAGGASEAFF
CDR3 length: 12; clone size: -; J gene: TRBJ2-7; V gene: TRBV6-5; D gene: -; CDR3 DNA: TGTGCCAGCAGCCATGGACGCTACGAGCAGTACTTC; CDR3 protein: CASSHGRYEQYF
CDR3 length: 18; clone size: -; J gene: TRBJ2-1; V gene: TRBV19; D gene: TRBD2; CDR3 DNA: TGTGCCAGTACCCCTGGTAGCGGGAGGGTCATCACCTACAATGAGCAGTTCTTC; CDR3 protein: CASTPGSGRVITYNEQFF
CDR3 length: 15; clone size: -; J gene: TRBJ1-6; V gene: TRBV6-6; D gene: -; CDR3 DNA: TGTGCCAGCAGTTACGGGCAGCGGCCGGATTCACCCCTCCACTTT; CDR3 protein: CASSYGQRPDSPLHF
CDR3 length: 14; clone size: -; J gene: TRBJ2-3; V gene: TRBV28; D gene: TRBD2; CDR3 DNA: TGTGCCAGCACTGTGGGACTAGGCACAGATACGCAGTATTTT; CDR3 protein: CASTVGLGTDTQYF